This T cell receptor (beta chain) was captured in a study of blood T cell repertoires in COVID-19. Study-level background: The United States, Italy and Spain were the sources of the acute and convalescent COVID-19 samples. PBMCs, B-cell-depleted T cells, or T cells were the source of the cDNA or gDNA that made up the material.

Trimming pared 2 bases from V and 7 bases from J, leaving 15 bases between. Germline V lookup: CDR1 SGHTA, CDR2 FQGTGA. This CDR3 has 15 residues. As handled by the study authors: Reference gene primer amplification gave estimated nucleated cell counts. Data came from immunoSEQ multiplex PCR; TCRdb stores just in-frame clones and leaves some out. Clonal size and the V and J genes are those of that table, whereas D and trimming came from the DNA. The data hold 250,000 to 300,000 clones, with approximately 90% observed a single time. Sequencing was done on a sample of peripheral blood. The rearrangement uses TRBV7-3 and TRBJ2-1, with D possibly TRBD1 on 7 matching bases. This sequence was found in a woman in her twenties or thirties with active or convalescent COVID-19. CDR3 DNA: TGTGCCAGCAGCTTAGTTCCAGGGGGGAGGAATGAGCAGTTCTTC. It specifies CASSLVPGGRNEQFF.